The rows below give T cell receptor beta chains drawn from one sample of a study of blood T cell repertoires in COVID-19. Using immunoSEQ multiplex PCR, the repertoire was profiled, and TCRdb retains in-frame clones only, with some absent. The sample carries 150,000 to 200,000 clones, roughly 88% recorded once. The source material was PBMCs or T cells enriched from blood (not recorded which). The receptor set was obtained from a woman younger than 45 who had recovered from COVID-19. The CDR3 runs from the conserved cysteine through the conserved F or W. The D gene is left open where the match is weak. Expanded clones are given a class, and other clones once, few, many or no size at all.

>TRBV7-9|TRBJ2-4|.|.
TGTGCCAGCAGCTTATCTAGTGCAAACATTCAGTACTTC
CASSLSSANIQYF
>TRBV18|TRBJ1-6|.|TRBD1
TGTGCCAGCTCACCGTTGATGGGGACAGGTTTTTCACCCCTCCACTTT
CASSPLMGTGFSPLHF
>TRBV6-4|TRBJ2-3|.|TRBD1
TGTGCCAGCAGTGACGGGACAGGGGCAGATACGCAGTATTTT
CASSDGTGADTQYF
>TRBV13|TRBJ2-2|.|TRBD2
TGTGCCAGCAGCCTGACTAGCGGGAGTAGAACCGGGGAGCTGTTTTTT
CASSLTSGSRTGELFF
>TRBV13|TRBJ2-7|once|TRBD2
TGTGCCAGCAGCCGCGGGACTAGCGGGACTTACGAGCAGTACTTC
CASSRGTSGTYEQYF
>TRBV30|TRBJ2-7|few|TRBD2
TGTGCCTGGAGTGTATCTGCGGGAGGGTTAAGGTACGAGCAGTACTTC
CAWSVSAGGLRYEQYF
>TRBV28|TRBJ2-1|.|.
TGTGCCAGCAGTAGCCAGTCGGAGAAGTTAAATGAGCAGTTCTTC
CASSSQSEKLNEQFF
>TRBV7-9|TRBJ2-2|.|.
TGTGCCAGCAGCCTCTACGACACCGGGGAGCTGTTTTTT
CASSLYDTGELFF
>TRBV3-1/TRBV3-2|TRBJ2-7|once|.
TGTGCCAGCAGCCAATTGGGCGCTCAGTACTTC
CASSQLGAQYF
>TRBV2|TRBJ2-3|.|TRBD1
TGTGCCAGCAGGCTGACAGGGGCCACCACAGATACGCAGTATTTT
CASRLTGATTDTQYF
>TRBV5-1|TRBJ2-7|.|TRBD1
TGCGCCAGCAGCTTGGGCCCCGACAGGGACCCCCCTTACGAGCAGTACTTC
CASSLGPDRDPPYEQYF
>TRBV7-2|TRBJ2-3|few|TRBD1
TGTGCCAGCAGCCTGGACAGGGAAAGCACAGATACGCAGTATTTT
CASSLDRESTDTQYF
>TRBV29-1|TRBJ2-2|.|TRBD2
TGCAGCGTTGAATTAGCGGGAGGCACCGGGGAGCTGTTTTTT
CSVELAGGTGELFF
>TRBV3-1/TRBV3-2|TRBJ2-7|.|.
TGTGCCAGCAGCCAAGAAGGGTACAGGTGGGGTATGAACGAGCAGTACTTC
CASSQEGYRWGMNEQYF
>TRBV27|TRBJ2-2|.|TRBD2
TGTGCCAGCAGACTAGCGGGAGGGCCCGCCGGGGAGCTGTTTTTT
CASRLAGGPAGELFF
>TRBV30|TRBJ2-2|medium-sized|TRBD2
TGTGCCTGGAGTGGAGGCACCCTTAGCGGGACTAGCACCGGGGAGCTGTTTTTT
CAWSGGTLSGTSTGELFF
>TRBV19|TRBJ2-1|.|.
TGTGCCAGTAGTATGCTCCCTAGCAGCTACAATGAGCAGTTCTTC
CASSMLPSSYNEQFF
>TRBV30|TRBJ1-1|.|.
TGTGCCTGGACTAGGGGAGGGCGGTTTACTGAAGCTTTCTTT
CAWTRGGRFTEAFF
>TRBV10-3|TRBJ2-1|.|.
TGTGCCATCAGTCTCCGTCAGGCAAGCTCCTACAATGAGCAGTTCTTC
CAISLRQASSYNEQFF
>TRBV2|TRBJ1-5|.|.
TGTGCCAGCAGCCGGTCCAATCAGCCCCAGCATTTT
CASSRSNQPQHF
>TRBV11-3|TRBJ2-5|.|TRBD2
TGTGCCAGCAGCTTAGAAGGTAGCGGGAGCTCGCGAGAGACCCAGTACTTC
CASSLEGSGSSRETQYF
>TRBV27|TRBJ2-3|.|.
TGTGCCAGCAGTTTCCTCCAGGACGCCATCGGGGGAGATACGCAGTATTTT
CASSFLQDAIGGDTQYF
>TRBV14|TRBJ2-1|.|.
TGTGCCAGCAGCCAGGAAGCGTATTACAATGAGCAGTTCTTC
CASSQEAYYNEQFF
>TRBV28|TRBJ1-2|.|TRBD1
TGTGCCAGCAGTACAAATATCCGGGGAGACAGGGGTCCGCCATACTATGGCTACACCTTC
CASSTNIRGDRGPPYYGYTF